This T cell receptor (beta chain) was profiled in a study of CD8+ T cells in alopecia areata. Overall study: Tofacitinib administration to treated patients was oral, at 5 to 10 mg twice daily.

This clone was seen just once. RNA extraction and reverse transcription yielded cDNA as sequencing template. Measured with immunoSEQ multiplex PCR; TCRdb has only the in-frame clones, and not every one. The sample yields roughly 100,000 clones, about 40% seen once. Described treatment: oral pan-JAK inhibitor, 5-10 mg twice daily. The TCR sequence derives from a human donor with alopecia areata. The sequences come from CD8+ T cells sorted from blood, collected at week 24, from a patient treated with tofacitinib.

The DNA of the CDR3 is TGTGCCAGCAGTGAATCGTCTCAGCCCCAGCATTTT. Amino acids: CASSESSQPQHF. V is TRBV25-1 and J is TRBJ1-5; D gene uncertain. Germline V gives CDR1 MGHDK, CDR2 SYGVNS. The CDR3 extends over 12 amino acids. The germline V and J ends were trimmed by 1 base and 6 bases, with 4 bases remaining between them.